The sequence of this T cell receptor beta chain was determined in a study of preoperative IRX-2 immunotherapy in early breast cancer. Data came from immunoSEQ multiplex PCR; TCRdb stores just in-frame clones and leaves some out. The table records around 28,000 clones, about 90% of them present only once. The treatment: preoperative locoregional IRX-2 cytokine immunotherapy. Samples came from a phase Ib trial of preoperative locoregional IRX-2 cytokine immunotherapy. The germline gives CDR1 LGHNT, CDR2 FRNRAP. The CDR3 is 11 amino acids. Trimming shortened V by 5 bases and J by 5 bases, and 7 bases separated the two germline ends.

The sample was acquired from a patient treated with IRX-2 immunotherapy. The chain links TRBV12-5 to TRBJ2-7; D is perhaps TRBD2 (5 bases). The TCR sequence derives from a human donor with breast cancer. The CDR3 DNA follows: TGTGCTAGTGGTCTGGAGGACGAGCAGTACTTC. Translation: CASGLEDEQYF. Filled out from reference TRBV12-5 and TRBJ2-7, the complete variable domain reads DARVTQTPRHKVTEMGQEVTMRCQPILGHNTVFWYRQTMMQGLELLAYFRNRAPLDDSGMPKDRFSAEMPDATLATLKIQPSEPRDSAVYFCASGLEDEQYFGPGTRLTVT.